The present entry profiles one T cell receptor (beta chain) with its context. As yet, its antigen is unknown. CDR3 length equals 13 residues. Germline CDR1 is MGHRA and CDR2 is YSYEKL. V lost 0 bases to trimming and J lost 3 bases, with 5 bases between them. These data come from a study of CD8 T cells in Susac syndrome. TCR beta sequencing covered blood CD8+ and CD4+ T cells. TEMRA cells were FACS-enriched, unlike CD8+ and CD4+ T cells, which were negatively isolated. Reverse transcription used roughly 0.5 to 1 ug RNA and random hexamers. TCRdb reprocessed the immunoSEQ multiplex PCR reads with MiXCR, giving one entry per CDR3 protein. The table records about 190,000 distinct CDR3 sequences, approximately 95% of them present only once. Regarding the study as a whole: The study identified about seventeen and five Susac-specific public clones in total CD8+ and CD8+ TEMRA repertoires.

The rearrangement uses TRBV4-1 and TRBJ1-2; D uncertain. The receptor's source is a human donor with Susac syndrome. The specimen sequenced was CD8+ T cells from PBMCs. CDR3 amino acids: CASSQDLDYGYTF. The CDR3 bases are TGCGCCAGCAGCCAAGATTTGGACTATGGCTACACCTTC.